The present T cell receptor delta chain was sequenced within a study of γδ T cells in repeated Plasmodium falciparum infection. This clone was picked up a small number of times. This DNA's translation and the protein TCRdb lists, from a much larger clone, do not match at residue 6, likely due to a read error; the protein shown is translated from the DNA. Flow sorting of PBMC yielded separate Vgamma9/Vdelta2+ and Vdelta2-negative gammadelta T cell populations for bulk repertoire analysis. Germline loops: CDR1 GEAIGNYY, CDR2 EKD. The V gene lost 0 bases and the J gene lost 1 base, with 14 bases spanning the gap. CDR3 length: 16 amino acids. TCRdb re-called clones from the multiplex PCR reads via CATT. The table records 75,000 to 95,000 delta-chain clones, 0.75% to 1% of them present only once.

The source of this sequence is a pool of human donors (malaria-infected and uninfected, not separated). V and J are TRDV2 and TRDJ1; possibly TRDD3 for D (5 bases). The sample comprised gamma-delta T cells from blood. This CDR3 reads CACDTGEEEGTDKLIF. For the CDR3, the DNA is TGTGCCTGTGACACCGGGGAAGAAGAGGGCACCGATAAACTCATCTTT.